The following is a TCR beta chain sequence with its context. The antigen is undetermined. The data originate from a study of beta chain features in type 1 diabetes. Study overall: No patient-donor differences in age, gender, total cells or subset yield. The study, taken as a whole, reports: TCRB CDR3s from Type 1 diabetes patients were moderately but significantly shorter in all four CD4+ subsets. A greater similarity of naive, central memory and Treg TCRB repertoires was seen among patients than among healthy donors. Shorter templates might be favored by PCR, and equally so in patients and in controls.

The length of the CDR3 is 16 residues. V gave up 7 bases and J gave up 0 bases, with 15 bases separating them. Looked up from germline, CDR1 is ENHRY and CDR2 is SYGVKD. What was sequenced were expressed TCRB transcripts, since all of the isolated RNA had been reverse transcribed. The assay was immunoSEQ multiplex PCR, and TCRdb's table has in-frame clones only and misses some. The table lists some 150,000 clones, 9% to 10% of them singletons. In total, each donor contributed a single heparinised blood draw that averaged roughly 100 mL. The sample taken for sequencing was central memory CD4+ T cells from blood. The V call is TRBV10-3, the J call TRBJ2-2, with D perhaps matching TRBD2 (5 bases). This clonotype was sampled from a woman aged 30 to 39 with type 1 diabetes. The CDR3 DNA sequence: TGTGCCATCAAAGCTAGCCCCCAAACGAACACCGGGGAGCTGTTTTTT. As protein: CAIKASPQTNTGELFF.